These 10 T cell receptor beta chains were sequenced from one sample in a study of cytomegalovirus exposure and HLA in healthy donors. In the PCR, 60 Vbeta and 13 Jbeta primers were used. Clones were sequenced by immunoSEQ multiplex PCR, and TCRdb holds only the in-frame ones, with some missing. This sample contains approximately 50,000 clones. The sequencing input was PBMCs. All receptors come from a male donor in good health and CMV-seronegative.

The chain couples TRBV2 to TRBJ2-5, with 9 bases that match TRBD1. Trimming at V came to 5 bases and at J to 9 bases, leaving 10 bases not matched to a gene. This CDR3 is built from 14 residues. The germline gives CDR1 SNHLY, CDR2 FYNNEI. The CDR3: CASSRQGDGDPQYF. CDR3 nucleotides: TGTGCCAGCAGTCGACAGGGGGACGGGGATCCCCAGTACTTC. Based on the CDR3 plus reference TRBV2 and TRBJ2-5, the full variable domain is EPEVTQTPSHQVTQMGQEVILRCVPISNHLYFYWYRQILGQKVEFLVSFYNNEISEKSEIFDDQFSVERPDGSNFTLKIRSTKLEDSAMYFCASSRQGDGDPQYFGPGTRLLVL.

The genes are TRBV15 and TRBJ1-1; a weak D match, TRBD1 (5 bases). The CDR3 covers 14 residues. CDR1 LNHNV and CDR2 YYDKDF come from the germline V gene (reference sequence). V lost 6 bases to trimming and J lost 2 bases, with 13 bases between them. The CDR3 sequence is CATRRDPLNTEAFF. In DNA, the CDR3 is TGTGCCACCAGGCGGGACCCCTTAAACACTGAAGCTTTCTTT.

The chain has TRBV30 and TRBJ1-5; D gene ambiguous. Trimming removed 0 bases from V and 9 bases from J, with 12 bases in between. This CDR3 has 13 amino acids. Germline V gives CDR1 GTSNPN, CDR2 SVGIG (reference sequence). The CDR3 protein is CAWSVAGNGPQHF. The CDR3 nucleotides are TGTGCCTGGAGTGTCGCGGGGAACGGGCCCCAGCATTTT.

The rearrangement joins TRBV7-6 to TRBJ2-2; the match to TRBD1 covers 12 bases. CDR1 is SGHVS and CDR2 is FNYEAQ in the germline V gene. The CDR3 totals 15 residues. J was trimmed by 7 bases and V by 5 bases; bases with no gene match: 5. The CDR3 loop reads CASSQGQGAIGELFF. CDR3 in DNA: TGTGCCAGCAGCCAGGGACAGGGGGCGATCGGGGAGCTGTTTTTT.

V usage is TRBV19 and J usage is TRBJ1-1; 9 bases align to TRBD1. There are 14 residues in the CDR3. Germline values: CDR1 LNHDA, CDR2 SQIVND (reference sequence). V shed 3 bases, J shed 10 bases, and the junction held 9 bases outside the gene matches. The CDR3 region has the DNA TGTGCCAGTAGTATTCACAGGGGGCGTTGGGGAGCTTTCTTT. As protein: CASSIHRGRWGAFF.

The V call is TRBV6-5, the J call TRBJ1-6; possibly TRBD1 for D (5 bases). CDR3 length: 14 residues. The germline CDR1 and CDR2 sequences are MNHEY and SVGAGI. V gave up 8 bases and J gave up 7 bases, with 15 bases separating them. The chain's CDR3 is CASGSGFRNSPLHF. The CDR3 DNA reads as TGTGCCAGCGGATCAGGGTTTAGGAATTCACCCCTCCACTTT.

The chain combines TRBV6-6 with TRBJ1-3; TRBD1 is a possible D gene (6 bases). The V gene lost 7 bases and the J gene lost 0 bases, with 16 bases spanning the gap. There are 16 residues in the CDR3. Per germline, CDR1 MNHNY and CDR2 SVGAGI (reference sequence). As DNA, the CDR3 is TGTGCCAGCAACGCCCTGACAGGCCGCTCTGGAAACACCATATATTTT. Its translation: CASNALTGRSGNTIYF.

The V and J genes are TRBV30 and TRBJ1-1; TRBD1 might be the D (6 bases). There are 13 residues in the CDR3. In germline, CDR1 is GTSNPN, CDR2 SVGIG (reference sequence). V dropped 7 bases and J dropped 4 bases, with 16 bases sitting between them. The CDR3 protein is CAYTRGGGTEAFF. CDR3 nucleotide sequence: TGTGCCTACACCAGGGGAGGGGGCACTGAAGCTTTCTTT.

This chain uses TRBV30 with TRBJ2-2, with TRBD2 as a possible D gene (5 bases). The germline V gene has CDR1 GTSNPN and CDR2 SVGIG (reference sequence). Trimming took 2 bases from V and 7 from J, leaving 11 bases between them. The CDR3 contains 13 residues. This CDR3 is CAWSTRVGGELFF. The CDR3 DNA reads as TGTGCCTGGAGTACTAGGGTAGGCGGGGAGCTGTTTTTT.

The chain is built from TRBV18 and TRBJ2-1, with a possible D match to TRBD2 (6 bases). The CDR3 is made up of 16 amino acids. Trimming pared 0 bases from V and 0 bases from J, leaving 9 bases between. Germline lookup yields CDR1 KGHSH and CDR2 LQKENI. The CDR3 protein is CASSPPGTYSYNEQFF. CDR3 bases: TGTGCCAGCTCACCACCAGGGACTTACTCCTACAATGAGCAGTTCTTC.